The text below deals with one TCR beta chain. Followed over time, Seattle patients had been enrolled while infection was active. In the original processing: Quantification of nucleated cells was approximated via reference gene primer amplification. Sequencing used immunoSEQ multiplex PCR; TCRdb keeps in-frame clones, though not all of them. V and J calls and clone size are as listed in that table; D and trimming were resolved from the DNA. The sample comprises about 97,000 clones, roughly 92% of which are singletons, and around 2% rests with the top ten. This sample was taken from a study of blood T cell repertoires in COVID-19. Turning to the study itself: The United States, Italy and Spain supplied acute and convalescent COVID-19 samples. PBMCs, B-cell-depleted T cells, or T cells were the source of the cDNA or gDNA that made up the material.

The source material was peripheral blood. The receptor comes from a woman aged 45-65 years with COVID-19, enrolled during active disease.

CDR3 residues: CASSGGGYNEQFF. DNA for the CDR3: TGCGCCAGCAGTGGCGGGGGATACAATGAGCAGTTCTTC. The chain recombines TRBV10-1 with TRBJ2-1, with TRBD2 matching 7 bases. The CDR3 is made up of 13 amino acids. Looked up from germline, CDR1 is WNHNN and CDR2 is SYGVQD (reference sequence). V shed 4 bases and J 4 bases; nucleotides not matched to a gene: 1.